Listed here are 15 T cell receptor beta chains from one sample, sequenced in a study of cytomegalovirus exposure and HLA in healthy donors. PCR was performed using 60 Vbeta and 13 Jbeta primers. Profiling relied on immunoSEQ multiplex PCR, and the TCRdb table lists in-frame clones only, not all of them. The sample lists 130,000 to 150,000 clones; about 80% were seen once. Sequenced: PBMCs. All receptors come from a man younger than 35 in good health and CMV-seronegative.

CDR3 residues: CAISESIIGNTPNNEQFF. The CDR3, as DNA: TGTGCCATCAGTGAGTCGATTATCGGGAATACCCCTAACAATGAGCAGTTCTTC. V is TRBV10-3 and J is TRBJ2-1, with D tentatively TRBD2 (5 bases). Germline-derived CDR1 and CDR2 are ENHRY and SYGVKD. The CDR3 contains 18 residues. V dropped 0 bases and J dropped 5 bases, with 20 bases sitting between them.

The CDR3 protein is CASSLVKSSVPDTQYF. The CDR3 nucleotides read TGTGCCAGCTCCCTGGTTAAGTCGAGTGTCCCAGATACGCAGTATTTT. The V call is TRBV18, the J call TRBJ2-3, with D hard to call. The CDR3 covers 16 residues. Germline lookup yields CDR1 KGHSH and CDR2 LQKENI. The germline V and J ends were trimmed by 6 bases and 4 bases, with 20 bases remaining between them.

V is TRBV7-9 and J is TRBJ2-6; D perhaps matches TRBD1 (6 bases). The V gene's germline CDR1 is SEHNR and CDR2 FQNEAQ (reference sequence). This CDR3 has 16 amino acids. V was shortened by 6 bases and J by 2 bases, with 14 bases between the two germline ends. CDR3 protein: CASSGGVIPGANVLTF. The CDR3 nucleotides are TGTGCCAGCAGTGGGGGCGTCATTCCTGGGGCCAACGTCCTGACTTTC.

This rearrangement joins TRBV18 to TRBJ2-6; 7 bases fit TRBD1. The CDR3 runs to 19 residues. J lost 0 bases, V lost 3 bases, and 11 bases had no gene match. Germline V gene sequence: CDR1 KGHSH, CDR2 LQKENI. This CDR3 reads CASSPRQQGLRSGANVLTF. The CDR3 DNA reads as TGTGCCAGCTCACCCCGCCAACAGGGGCTCCGCTCTGGGGCCAACGTCCTGACTTTC.

The J gene is TRBJ2-1, the V gene TRBV7-8; tentative D call: TRBD2 (6 bases). The CDR3 runs 15 residues. From germline, CDR1 is SGHVS and CDR2 FQNEAQ. Trimming pared 3 bases from V and 4 bases from J, leaving 13 bases between. DNA for the CDR3: TGTGCCAGCAGCTTGCCCGCGGGGATTTACAATGAGCAGTTCTTC. Translating gives CASSLPAGIYNEQFF.

This sequence joins TRBV19 and TRBJ1-5; TRBD1 matches at 9 bases. Looked up from germline, CDR1 is LNHDA and CDR2 is SQIVND (reference sequence). The CDR3 spans 15 residues. With 7 bases clipped from V and 0 bases from J, the junction kept 4 bases outside the gene matches. In DNA, the CDR3 is TGTGCCAGTACGACAGGGGGTTATAGCAATCAGCCCCAGCATTTT. Translated: CASTTGGYSNQPQHF. The whole variable domain, filled in from reference TRBV19 and TRBJ1-5, reads DGGITQSPKYLFRKEGQNVTLSCEQNLNHDAMYWYRQDPGQGLRLIYYSQIVNDFQKGDIAEGYSVSREKKESFPLTVTSAQKNPTAFYLCASTTGGYSNQPQHFGDGTRLSIL.

This clone was observed once. This chain uses TRBV6-1 with TRBJ2-5, with 9 bases lining up with TRBD2. The CDR3 is 17 residues long. Germline V gene sequence: CDR1 MNHNS, CDR2 SASEGT. The V gene end was trimmed by 0 bases and the J gene end by 1 base; junction bases not matched to a gene: 6. The CDR3 DNA follows: TGTGCCAGCAGTGAAGCCGGTAGCGGGGGACCCCAAGAGACCCAGTACTTC. It translates to CASSEAGSGGPQETQYF.

V is TRBV28 and J is TRBJ2-7, with 11 nucleotides matching TRBD1. V lost 4 bases to trimming and J lost 2 bases; unmatched junction nucleotides: 10. The CDR3 is 17 amino acids. Per germline, CDR1 MDHEN and CDR2 SYDVKM. The CDR3 here is CASSSLGWGQGAYEQYF. CDR3 DNA sequence: TGTGCCAGCAGTTCATTAGGGTGGGGACAGGGGGCCTACGAGCAGTACTTC.

The rearrangement links TRBV6-5 to TRBJ2-5; 7 nucleotides match TRBD1. V was pared by 6 bases and J by 2 bases, with 9 bases of the junction left unmatched. CDR1 and CDR2 from the germline V gene are MNHEY and SVGAGI. The CDR3 runs to 15 residues. CDR3 protein: CASRETGLGQETQYF. The CDR3 DNA is TGTGCCAGCAGGGAGACAGGGTTGGGTCAAGAGACCCAGTACTTC.

The chain couples TRBV19 to TRBJ1-5; weak D call: TRBD1 (5 bases). This CDR3 region has 13 residues. From germline, CDR1 is LNHDA and CDR2 SQIVND (reference sequence). CDR3 in DNA: TGTGCTTCGGGAGGGGCCCTCAATCAGCCCCAGCATTTT. It specifies CASGGALNQPQHF. The full variable domain, in which reference TRBV19 and TRBJ1-5 provide the parts outside the CDR3, is DGGITQSPKYLFRKEGQNVTLSCEQNLNHDAMYWYRQDPGQGLRLIYYSQIVNDFQKGDIAEGYSVSREKKESFPLTVTSAQKNPTAFYLCASGGALNQPQHFGDGTRLSIL.

The chain has TRBV30 and TRBJ1-4, with D possibly being TRBD1 (6 bases). V was trimmed by 2 bases and J by 2 bases, leaving 18 bases between them. Germline V gene data show CDR1 as GTSNPN and CDR2 as SVGIG (reference sequence). CDR3 length: 17 amino acids. The CDR3 DNA sequence: TGTGCCTGGAGTACTCCAGGGGACGGCGCTACTAATGAAAAACTGTTTTTT. As protein: CAWSTPGDGATNEKLFF. The full variable domain, its missing parts supplied by reference TRBV30 and TRBJ1-4, is SQTIHQWPATLVQPVGSPLSLECTVEGTSNPNLYWYRQAAGRGLQLLFYSVGIGQISSEVPQNLSASRPQDRQFILSSKKLLLSDSGFYLCAWSTPGDGATNEKLFFGSGTQLSVL.

The chain combines TRBV11-2 with TRBJ2-7; weak D call: TRBD1 (6 bases). This CDR3 comprises 14 residues. The ends were cut back, 5 bases at V and 2 bases at J, with 13 bases in the middle. Germline lookup yields CDR1 SGHAT and CDR2 FQNNGV. CDR3: CASSPNRDTYEQYF. CDR3 coding DNA: TGTGCCAGCAGCCCAAACCGGGACACCTACGAGCAGTACTTC. The variable domain in full, with the rest retrieved from reference TRBV11-2 and TRBJ2-7, is EAGVAQSPRYKIIEKRQSVAFWCNPISGHATLYWYQQILGQGPKLLIQFQNNGVVDDSQLPKDRFSAERLKGVDSTLKIQPAKLEDSAVYLCASSPNRDTYEQYFGPGTRLTVT.

This sequence joins TRBV5-1 and TRBJ1-1; D possibly corresponds to TRBD1 (6 bases). The germline V gene has CDR1 SGHRS and CDR2 YFSETQ. Trimming removed 0 bases from V and 5 bases from J, with 11 bases in between. The CDR3 totals 14 residues. The CDR3, as DNA: TGCGCCAGCAGCTTGGGGACAGCGAAAACTGAAGCTTTCTTT. Translated: CASSLGTAKTEAFF.

The rearrangement links TRBV7-8 to TRBJ1-4; a possible D gene is TRBD1 (5 bases). V was pared by 6 bases and J by 5 bases, with 16 bases between. The germline V gene has CDR1 SGHVS and CDR2 FQNEAQ. This CDR3 contains 15 residues. The DNA of the CDR3 is TGTGCCAGCAGTGGGCCGGGGGGAATCAATGAAAAACTGTTTTTT. It codes for CASSGPGGINEKLFF.

The rearrangement links TRBV19 to TRBJ2-3; D uncertain. V gave up 7 bases and J gave up 0 bases, with 11 bases separating them. The CDR3 covers 14 residues. Looked up from germline, CDR1 is LNHDA and CDR2 is SQIVND (reference sequence). In nucleotides, the CDR3 is TGTGCCAGTATTTCAAGGCGGAGCACAGATACGCAGTATTTT. Protein sequence: CASISRRSTDTQYF.